One and the same sample provided the 14 T cell receptor beta chains below, sequenced in a study of T cell responses to AZD1222 COVID-19 vaccine. TCRdb keeps only in-frame clones here, not all; method: immunoSEQ multiplex PCR. The sample yields more than 90,000 clones, about 86% seen once. Sequenced here: peripheral blood, sampled on day 0 of AZD1222 vaccination. The source is an adult in good health.

V and J are TRBV7-6 and TRBJ2-7; 9 nucleotides match TRBD1. Germline V gene data show CDR1 as SGHVS and CDR2 as FNYEAQ. The ends lost 3 bases at V and 0 bases at J; junction bases unmatched: 0. The CDR3 runs to 14 residues. The CDR3 nucleotides read TGTGCCAGCAGCTTGACAGGGGGCTCCTACGAGCAGTACTTC. Amino acids: CASSLTGGSYEQYF.

This sequence joins TRBV12-3 or TRBV12-4 and TRBJ1-4; D is perhaps TRBD1 (5 bases). V was trimmed by 2 bases and J by 8 bases, leaving 9 bases between them. The length of the CDR3 is 13 residues. CDR3 sequence (DNA): TGTGCCAGCAGTTTAAGGGGCAGGGAAAAACTGTTTTTT. Translation gives CASSLRGREKLFF.

The chain links TRBV7-9 to TRBJ1-6; no clear D. V lost 4 bases and J 7 bases, leaving 17 bases between the germline ends. Germline V gene data show CDR1 as SEHNR and CDR2 as FQNEAQ (reference sequence). This CDR3 is 16 amino acids long. The CDR3 DNA is TGTGCCAGCAGCTCCACCCCCGGGCCATCGAATTCACCCCTCCACTTT. The encoded protein is CASSSTPGPSNSPLHF.

The V and J genes are TRBV27 and TRBJ1-2; 7 bases fit TRBD1. Germline loops: CDR1 MNHEY, CDR2 SMNVEV (reference sequence). CDR3 length equals 15 residues. V dropped 9 bases and J dropped 5; count of bases not matched to a gene: 15. CDR3 region: CASSKSWTGKYGYTF. The DNA for the CDR3 is TGTGCCAGTAGTAAAAGCTGGACAGGTAAGTATGGCTACACCTTC.

The gene calls are TRBV18 and TRBJ1-2, with 8 nucleotides matching TRBD1. Germline CDR1 and CDR2: KGHSH and LQKENI. The CDR3 runs to 15 residues. The junction had 6 bases not matched to a gene; V was cut back by 5 bases and J by 1 base. For the CDR3, the DNA is TGTGCCAGCTCATCCGGGACAGGAGTTAACTATGGCTACACCTTC. Its translation is CASSSGTGVNYGYTF.

In this sample, this clone turned up a few times. This chain uses TRBV4-3 with TRBJ2-7; TRBD2 matches at 14 bases. This CDR3 is built from 18 residues. V lost 0 bases, J lost 7 bases, and 11 bases stayed unmatched. Germline V gene data show CDR1 as LGHNA and CDR2 as YSLEER. The CDR3 sequence is CASSQDPIGGLAGEEQYF. CDR3 nucleotides: TGCGCCAGCAGCCAAGATCCTATAGGGGGACTAGCGGGAGAAGAGCAGTACTTC.

The J gene is TRBJ1-5, the V gene TRBV28, with 10 bases matching TRBD1. V shed 4 bases and J 3 bases; nucleotides not matched to a gene: 3. The CDR3 length is 15 residues. Per germline, CDR1 MDHEN and CDR2 SYDVKM. The CDR3 DNA sequence: TGTGCCAGCAGTTCGGGACAGGGGTACAATCAGCCCCAGCATTTT. It specifies CASSSGQGYNQPQHF.

CDR3 sequence: CASSSRQGEGETQYF. The CDR3 DNA sequence: TGTGCCAGCAGTTCCAGGCAGGGCGAGGGGGAGACCCAGTACTTC. The chain employs TRBV4-2 and TRBJ2-5, with D perhaps matching TRBD1 or TRBD2 (5 bases each). Trimming took off 6 bases at V and 5 bases at J, with 19 bases between the two ends. The CDR3 sequence is 15 residues long. From germline, CDR1 is LGHNA and CDR2 YNFKEQ.

J is TRBJ2-6 and V is TRBV19, with 7 bases identical to TRBD1. V shed 6 bases, J shed 0 bases, and the junction held 5 bases outside the gene matches. The CDR3 runs to 16 residues. CDR1 is LNHDA, CDR2 SQIVND, per germline (reference sequence). The CDR3 nucleotides are TGTGCCAGTAGACCTGACAGGGCCTCTGGGGCCAACGTCCTGACTTTC. Translated, it gives CASRPDRASGANVLTF. Variable domain in full (rest from reference TRBV19 and TRBJ2-6): DGGITQSPKYLFRKEGQNVTLSCEQNLNHDAMYWYRQDPGQGLRLIYYSQIVNDFQKGDIAEGYSVSREKKESFPLTVTSAQKNPTAFYLCASRPDRASGANVLTFGAGSRLTVL.

The chain recombines TRBV7-3 with TRBJ1-1; 9 bases match TRBD1. The junction had 10 bases not matched to a gene; V was cut back by 3 bases and J by 8 bases. Germline CDR1 reads SGHTA; CDR2 reads FQGTGA. The CDR3 extends over 15 amino acids. CDR3 amino acids: CASSFSTGGASEAFF. The CDR3 DNA follows: TGTGCCAGCAGCTTCTCTACAGGGGGCGCTTCCGAAGCTTTCTTT. The full variable domain, completed using reference TRBV7-3 and TRBJ1-1, is GAGVSQTPSNKVTEKGKYVELRCDPISGHTALYWYRQSLGQGPEFLIYFQGTGAADDSGLPNDRFFAVRPEGSVSTLKIQRTERGDSAVYLCASSFSTGGASEAFFGQGTRLTVV.

The chain couples TRBV6-5 to TRBJ2-1, with 8 bases lining up with TRBD2. The length of the CDR3 is 12 residues. V lost 6 bases and J lost 7; bases outside the gene matches: 2. Germline V gene sequence: CDR1 MNHEY, CDR2 SVGAGI. CDR3 amino acids: CASSGLANEQFF. DNA of the CDR3: TGTGCCAGCAGCGGACTAGCAAATGAGCAGTTCTTC.

The V and J genes are TRBV28 and TRBJ1-1, with TRBD1 matching 7 bases. From germline, CDR1 is MDHEN and CDR2 SYDVKM. CDR3 length equals 15 residues. V shed 1 base and J 5 bases; nucleotides not matched to a gene: 7. CDR3: CASSLYRGLATEAFF. The DNA of the CDR3 is TGTGCCAGCAGTTTATACAGGGGACTGGCGACTGAAGCTTTCTTT.

The genes are TRBV11-3 and TRBJ2-2; 7 bases are shared with TRBD2. The ends lost 0 bases at V and 0 bases at J; junction bases unmatched: 1. Germline CDR1 and CDR2: SGHNT and YENEEA. There are 16 residues in the CDR3. CDR3 DNA sequence: TGTGCCAGCAGCTTAGAGGGACTAACGAACACCGGGGAGCTGTTTTTT. This gives the protein CASSLEGLTNTGELFF.

The chain links TRBV28 to TRBJ2-5, with D perhaps TRBD2 (5 bases). Germline V gene sequence: CDR1 MDHEN, CDR2 SYDVKM. V lost 6 bases and J lost 5, with 7 bases in between. There are 11 residues in the CDR3. The CDR3 DNA follows: TGTGCCAGCAGCCGGAGGGAGACCCAGTACTTC. Its protein product is CASSRRETQYF.